The 25 T cell receptor beta chains in this list originate from one sample, sequenced in a study of Ad26.COV2.S vaccination and SARS-CoV-2 variants. Clones were sequenced by immunoSEQ multiplex PCR, and TCRdb holds only the in-frame ones, with some missing. The sample lists about 680,000 clones, about 89% seen once, with 1.5% in the top ten. Treatment noted: some 20 received Ad26.COV2.S at low or high dose, single or two shots; about 5 received placebo; per-sample allocation not given. Day 63 after the first vaccine or placebo injection was the time point for sampling. Sequenced here: peripheral blood, sampled in a trial of Ad26.COV2.S vaccine versus placebo. The receptors derive from a person aged 18-65 years who received the Ad26.COV2.S COVID-19 vaccine or a placebo.

CDR3 nucleotide sequence: TGTGCCAGCAGGCCGACACCTCGATACGAGCAGTACTTC. Translating gives CASRPTPRYEQYF. This chain joins TRBV27 and TRBJ2-7; D gene uncertain. Trimming took off 6 bases at V and 4 bases at J, with 13 bases between the two ends. The CDR3 totals 13 residues. CDR1 is MNHEY and CDR2 is SMNVEV in the germline V gene (reference sequence).

The rearrangement joins TRBV11-1 to TRBJ1-1; 8 bases fit TRBD1. This CDR3 is built from 14 residues. With 7 bases clipped from V and 5 bases from J, the junction kept 9 bases outside the gene matches. Germline V lookup: CDR1 SGHAT, CDR2 FQDESV (reference sequence). The chain's CDR3 is CASTLRGRGTEAFF. Written as DNA, the CDR3 is TGTGCCAGCACCCTCAGGGGGCGAGGAACTGAAGCTTTCTTT.

The chain joins TRBV21-1 to TRBJ2-7; the tabulated D call, TRBD1, remains unverified against the DNA. TRBV21-1 is termed a pseudogene. The CDR3 consists of 14 residues. DNA of the CDR3: TGTGCCAGCAGCAAAGAGGTGACATACTACGAGCAGTACTTC. The encoded protein is CASSKEVTYYEQYF.

The V call is TRBV19, the J call TRBJ1-5; TRBD1 is a possible D gene (6 bases). The V and J ends lost 10 bases and 5 bases respectively, with 12 bases between them. The CDR3 spans 12 residues. The germline CDR1 and CDR2 sequences are LNHDA and SQIVND (reference sequence). CDR3 sequence: CATSTGYQPQHF. DNA for the CDR3: TGTGCCACCTCGACAGGATATCAGCCCCAGCATTTT.

Only one count was recorded for this clone. The chain employs TRBV5-6 and TRBJ1-1; D gene uncertain. The V and J ends lost 1 base and 3 bases respectively, with 10 bases between them. This CDR3 region has 14 residues. Germline V gene sequence: CDR1 SGHDT, CDR2 YYEEEE. This CDR3 reads CASSLIGKDTEAFF. CDR3 in DNA: TGTGCCAGCAGCTTGATCGGGAAGGACACTGAAGCTTTCTTT. The variable domain in full, completed from reference TRBV5-6 and TRBJ1-1, reads DAGVTQSPTHLIKTRGQQVTLRCSPKSGHDTVSWYQQALGQGPQFIFQYYEEEERQRGNFPDRFSGHQFPNYSSELNVNALLLGDSALYLCASSLIGKDTEAFFGQGTRLTVV.

The gene calls are TRBV6-5 and TRBJ1-3; no reliable D call. V lost 0 bases and J 0 bases, leaving 9 bases between the germline ends. The CDR3 is 16 residues long. Germline loops: CDR1 MNHEY, CDR2 SVGAGI. The CDR3 nucleotides are TGTGCCAGCAGTTACTCGAAACACAGCTCTGGAAACACCATATATTTT. Protein: CASSYSKHSSGNTIYF.

V and J are TRBV11-2 and TRBJ2-2; D remains unclear. The CDR3 totals 14 residues. Germline V gives CDR1 SGHAT, CDR2 FQNNGV. The germline V and J ends were trimmed by 3 bases and 1 base, with 6 bases remaining between them. The CDR3 DNA follows: TGTGCCAGCAGCTTGTCCGGGAACACCGGGGAGCTGTTTTTT. Amino acid sequence: CASSLSGNTGELFF.

Details on this clone: Other DNA sequences in this sample translate to the same CDR3. The chain recombines TRBV4-2 with TRBJ2-2; TRBD1 is a possible D gene (5 bases). The CDR3 length is 15 residues. The V gene lost 3 bases and the J gene lost 2 bases, with 10 bases spanning the gap. Per the germline V gene, CDR1 is LGHNA and CDR2 is YNFKEQ. CDR3 sequence reads: CASSQDISNTGELFF. The CDR3 DNA reads TGTGCCAGCAGCCAGGACATCTCCAACACCGGGGAGCTGTTTTTT.

A few counts support this clone. A junction boundary mismatches the germline segment, possibly from a read error. The chain combines TRBV7-7 with TRBJ2-1; TRBD1 matches at 7 bases. Germline lookup yields CDR1 SSHAT and CDR2 FNYEAQ (reference sequence). The CDR3 runs 15 residues. The CDR3 DNA follows: TGTGCTAGCAGCACGGGACAGACGATCTACAATGAGCAGTTCTTC. As protein: CASSTGQTIYNEQFF.

This chain uses TRBV18 with TRBJ1-3, with D uncertain. Germline V lookup: CDR1 KGHSH, CDR2 LQKENI. The germline V and J ends were trimmed by 3 bases and 3 bases, with 18 bases remaining between them. This CDR3 spans 17 amino acids. DNA of the CDR3: TGTGCCAGCTCACCGACAAGGATAGGTTTAGGTGGAAACACCATATATTTT. Residues: CASSPTRIGLGGNTIYF.

The chain links TRBV6-1 to TRBJ2-7; D unclear. Trimming shortened V by 1 base and J by 3 bases, and 10 bases separated the two germline ends. The germline gives CDR1 MNHNS, CDR2 SASEGT. The CDR3 runs 14 residues. CDR3 sequence: CASSEVGRRYEQYF. The CDR3 bases are TGTGCCAGCAGTGAAGTAGGACGACGCTACGAGCAGTACTTC.

The chain has TRBV6-6 and TRBJ1-5; D gene unclear. This CDR3 region has 15 residues. Germline CDR1 MNHNY, CDR2 SVGAGI (reference sequence). V lost 5 bases, J lost 2 bases, and 13 bases lay in between. The CDR3 nucleotides are TGTGCCAGCAGTAAGGAGTGGGATGGCAATCAGCCCCAGCATTTT. It encodes CASSKEWDGNQPQHF.

This chain links TRBV10-2 with TRBJ1-6; no clear D. CDR3 length: 13 amino acids. V lost 0 bases and J 8 bases, leaving 5 bases between the germline ends. Germline V gene sequence: CDR1 WSHSY, CDR2 SAAADI. Here the CDR3 reads CASSESGYSPLHF. CDR3 in DNA: TGCGCCAGCAGTGAGTCGGGCTATTCACCCCTCCACTTT.

The chain uses TRBV30 and TRBJ1-6, with a possible D match to TRBD1 (6 bases). The V gene's germline CDR1 is GTSNPN and CDR2 SVGIG (reference sequence). Trimming left V 0 bases short and J 14 bases short, with 8 bases between. The CDR3 loop spans 11 amino acids. The CDR3 coding sequence is TGTGCCTGGAGTGTACAGGGTACCCTCCACTTT. This gives the protein CAWSVQGTLHF.

This chain links TRBV24-1 with TRBJ1-2; TRBD1 is a possible D gene (6 bases). The V and J ends lost 1 base and 2 bases respectively, with 13 bases between them. Looked up from germline, CDR1 is KGHDR and CDR2 is SFDVKD. CDR3 length: 16 amino acids. In DNA, the CDR3 is TGTGCCACCAGTGATTTTTGGGGGGCGGGGAACTATGGCTACACCTTC. Translation: CATSDFWGAGNYGYTF.

The chain recombines TRBV7-2 with TRBJ2-3, with 8 bases aligning to TRBD2. The CDR3 is 18 residues long. The V gene's germline CDR1 is SGHTA and CDR2 FQGNSA. J gave up 2 bases and V 4 bases, and 14 bases lay outside the gene matches. The CDR3: CASSSQIGGRGDTDTQYF. In DNA form, the CDR3 reads TGTGCCAGCAGCTCCCAAATTGGTGGGCGGGGGGACACAGATACGCAGTATTTT.

The V and J genes are TRBV5-4 and TRBJ2-3; 10 bases fit TRBD1. V shed 3 bases and J 9 bases; nucleotides not matched to a gene: 10. Germline loops: CDR1 SGHNT, CDR2 YYREEE (reference sequence). CDR3 length equals 15 residues. The CDR3 here is CASSSPRDRGGTQYF. The CDR3 nucleotides are TGTGCCAGCAGCTCCCCCCGGGACAGGGGAGGCACGCAGTATTTT.

The V and J genes are TRBV10-3 and TRBJ1-1, with D maybe TRBD1 (6 bases). From germline, CDR1 is ENHRY and CDR2 SYGVKD. The CDR3 has 12 residues. V lost 6 bases and J lost 3, with 8 bases in between. This CDR3 reads CAISAGDTEAFF. The CDR3 nucleotides read TGTGCCATCAGCGCAGGGGACACTGAAGCTTTCTTT.

The chain recombines TRBV19 with TRBJ1-5; no clear D. Germline CDR1 LNHDA, CDR2 SQIVND (reference sequence). The ends were cut back, 0 bases at V and 3 bases at J, with 12 bases in the middle. The CDR3 spans 16 residues. The CDR3 bases are TGTGCCAGTAGTATAGAGGAAGCATTTGACAATCAGCCCCAGCATTTT. This codes for CASSIEEAFDNQPQHF.

The gene calls are TRBV5-8 and TRBJ2-3; D is undetermined. Germline assignment: CDR1 SGHTS and CDR2 YDEGEE. CDR3 length equals 15 residues. Between the trimmed V and J ends, which lost 0 bases and 4 bases, there was a span of 12 bases. CDR3 sequence reads: CASSLEGLSSDTQYF. CDR3 DNA sequence: TGTGCCAGCAGCTTGGAAGGTCTCAGCTCAGATACGCAGTATTTT.

This clone was observed a single time. The chain couples TRBV18 to TRBJ1-2, with D possibly being TRBD1 (5 bases). This CDR3 is 13 amino acids long. The germline gives CDR1 KGHSH, CDR2 LQKENI. With 4 bases removed from V and 5 bases from J, the gap between germline ends came to 11 bases. CDR3 residues: CASSLPDSYGYTF. CDR3 sequence (DNA): TGTGCCAGCTCACTACCAGACAGTTATGGCTACACCTTC.

V is TRBV6-5 and J is TRBJ1-5, with TRBD1 identical over 7 bases. Trimming took 6 bases from V and 3 from J; bases not matched to a gene: 8. CDR3 length: 15 residues. Germline CDR1 MNHEY, CDR2 SVGAGI. The CDR3 DNA is TGTGCCAGCAGCCCACTACAGGGGATCAATCAGCCCCAGCATTTT. It yields the protein CASSPLQGINQPQHF.

The V call is TRBV29-1, the J call TRBJ2-7, with 7 nucleotides matching TRBD1. The V gene's germline CDR1 is SQVTM and CDR2 ANQGSEA. The ends lost 6 bases at V and 2 bases at J; junction bases unmatched: 7. This CDR3 comprises 13 residues. This CDR3 reads CSVRDSPTYEQYF. In DNA, the CDR3 is TGCAGCGTCCGGGACAGTCCCACCTACGAGCAGTACTTC.

The chain couples TRBV10-1 to TRBJ2-1; D gene uncertain. V lost 3 bases and J 5 bases, leaving 17 bases between the germline ends. The germline V gene has CDR1 WNHNN and CDR2 SYGVQD (reference sequence). This CDR3 region has 16 residues. The CDR3 bases are TGCGCCAGCAGTGAACCCACCGAGACCGTAAACAATGAGCAGTTCTTC. Translated: CASSEPTETVNNEQFF.

The CDR3 coding sequence is TGTGCCAGCAGCGTTGAAGCGGAGAGCGACGAGCAGTACTTC. The encoded protein is CASSVEAESDEQYF. The chain joins TRBV6-4 to TRBJ2-7; the D gene is possibly TRBD2 (5 bases). This CDR3 has 14 amino acids. Trimming pared 6 bases from V and 5 bases from J, leaving 17 bases between. Germline V gene sequence: CDR1 MRHNA, CDR2 SNTAGT.